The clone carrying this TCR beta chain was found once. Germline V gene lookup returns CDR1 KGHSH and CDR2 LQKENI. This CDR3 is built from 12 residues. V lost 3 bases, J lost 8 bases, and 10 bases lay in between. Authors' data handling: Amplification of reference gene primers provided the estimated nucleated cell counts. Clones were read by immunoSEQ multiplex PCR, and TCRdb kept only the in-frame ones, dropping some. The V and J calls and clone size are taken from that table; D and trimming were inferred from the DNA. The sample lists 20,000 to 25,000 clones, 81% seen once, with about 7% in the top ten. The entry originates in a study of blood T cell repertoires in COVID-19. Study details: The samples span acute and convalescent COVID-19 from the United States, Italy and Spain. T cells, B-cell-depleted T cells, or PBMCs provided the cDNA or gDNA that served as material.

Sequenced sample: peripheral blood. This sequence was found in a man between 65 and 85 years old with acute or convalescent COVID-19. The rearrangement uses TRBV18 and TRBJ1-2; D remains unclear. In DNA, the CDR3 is TGTGCCAGCTCACCGTCAGGCATGGGCTACACCTTC. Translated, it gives CASSPSGMGYTF.